The clone carrying this T cell receptor beta chain is medium-sized by share. This CDR3 has 14 residues. The germline V gene has CDR1 MNHNS and CDR2 SASEGT. The germline V and J ends were trimmed by 2 bases and 3 bases, with 10 bases remaining between them. This sample was included in a study of blood T cell repertoires in COVID-19. For the study at large: Material from acute and convalescent COVID-19 was sourced from the United States, Italy and Spain. Nucleic acid was either cDNA or gDNA, and it came from T cells, B-cell-depleted T cells, or PBMCs.

Authors' processing steps: Cell counts per sample came from amplifying reference gene primers. The assay was immunoSEQ multiplex PCR, and TCRdb's table has in-frame clones only and misses some. The D gene and trimming were derived from the DNA, and the V and J assignments and clone size from that table. The profile shows tens of thousands of clones, 60% to 80% of them singletons. The receptor was isolated from a woman aged 45-65 years with acute or convalescent COVID-19. V is TRBV6-1 and J is TRBJ1-2; tentatively, D is TRBD1 (6 bases). Sequencing input: peripheral blood. In DNA form, the CDR3 reads TGTGCCAGCAGTGAATTGGACAGATACTATGGCTACACCTTC. The encoded protein is CASSELDRYYGYTF.